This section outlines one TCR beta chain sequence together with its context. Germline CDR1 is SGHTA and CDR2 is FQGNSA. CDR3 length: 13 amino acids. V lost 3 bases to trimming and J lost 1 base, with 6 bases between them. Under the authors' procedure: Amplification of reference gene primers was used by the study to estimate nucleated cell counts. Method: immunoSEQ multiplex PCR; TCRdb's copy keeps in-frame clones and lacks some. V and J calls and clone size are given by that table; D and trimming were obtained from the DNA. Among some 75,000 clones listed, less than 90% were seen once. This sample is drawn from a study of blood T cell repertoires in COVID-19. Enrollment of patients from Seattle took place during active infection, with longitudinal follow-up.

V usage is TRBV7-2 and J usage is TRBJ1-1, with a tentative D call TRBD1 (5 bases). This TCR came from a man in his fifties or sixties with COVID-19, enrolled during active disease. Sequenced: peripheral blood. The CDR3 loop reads CASSFGGNTEAFF. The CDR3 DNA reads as TGTGCCAGCAGCTTCGGGGGGAACACTGAAGCTTTCTTT.